This T cell receptor (beta chain) emerged from a study of blood T cell repertoires in COVID-19. As for the study in general: Researchers got acute and convalescent COVID-19 samples from the United States, Italy and Spain. PBMCs, B-cell-depleted T cells, or T cells were the source of the cDNA or gDNA that made up the material.

This CDR3 comprises 11 residues. CDR1 is DFQATT, CDR2 SNEGSKA, per germline (reference sequence). As processed by the authors: Scientists estimated how many nucleated cells there were by amplifying reference gene primers. Produced via immunoSEQ multiplex PCR; TCRdb's table is partial and in-frame only. The DNA was the basis for D and trimming; V, J and clone size are from that table. Counted here are more than 60,000 clones, roughly nine tenths occurring once; the ten biggest clones make up about 5.3%. Sequencing was done on a sample of peripheral blood. This TCR was recovered from a woman older than 75 with active or convalescent COVID-19. The rearrangement joins TRBV20-1 to TRBJ2-7; 11 positions agree with TRBD2. The CDR3 DNA reads TGCAGGGCACTAGCGGGAGTAGAACAGTACTTC. It yields the protein CRALAGVEQYF.